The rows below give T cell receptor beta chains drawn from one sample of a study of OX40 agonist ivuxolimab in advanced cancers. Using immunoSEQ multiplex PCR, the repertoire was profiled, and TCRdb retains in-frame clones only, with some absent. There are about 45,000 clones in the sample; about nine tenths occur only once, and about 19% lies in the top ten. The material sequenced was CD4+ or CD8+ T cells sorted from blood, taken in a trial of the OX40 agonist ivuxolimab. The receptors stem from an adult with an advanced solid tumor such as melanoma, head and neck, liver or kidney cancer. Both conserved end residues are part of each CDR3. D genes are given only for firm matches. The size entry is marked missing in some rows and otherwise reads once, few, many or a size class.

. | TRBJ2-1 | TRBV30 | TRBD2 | TGTGCCTGCCGCACTAGCGGGAGCTCGAATGAGCAGTTCTTC | CACRTSGSSNEQFF
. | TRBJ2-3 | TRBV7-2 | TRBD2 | TGTGCCAGCAGCCCGGGGGGGGATACGCAGTATTTT | CASSPGGDTQYF
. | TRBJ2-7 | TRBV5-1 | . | TGCGCCAGCAGCTTGCGGGGTTCCCACGAGCAGTACTTC | CASSLRGSHEQYF
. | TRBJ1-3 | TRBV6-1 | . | TGTGCCAGCAGTGAAGGCCCCCTGCTAGGGTCTGGAAACACCATATATTTT | CASSEGPLLGSGNTIYF
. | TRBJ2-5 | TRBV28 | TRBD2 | TGTGCCAGCAGTTTCCTCAAACCCCTAGCGGGGGGGCCGGCAGAGACCCAGTACTTC | CASSFLKPLAGGPAETQYF
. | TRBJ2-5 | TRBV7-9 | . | TGTGCCAGCAGCCTGTCTCTAGGGCCAGAGACCCAGTACTTC | CASSLSLGPETQYF
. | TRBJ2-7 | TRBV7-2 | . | TGTGCCAGCAGCTTAGGAGACCTGGGACTCTACGAGCAGTACTTC | CASSLGDLGLYEQYF
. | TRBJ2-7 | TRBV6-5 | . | TGTGCCAGCAGTTACTCGAGGGGATACGAGCAGTACTTC | CASSYSRGYEQYF
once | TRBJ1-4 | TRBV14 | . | TGTGCCAGCAGCGGACGGGACTTTGGGACGACGAATGAAAAACTGTTTTTT | CASSGRDFGTTNEKLFF
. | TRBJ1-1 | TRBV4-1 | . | TGCGCCAGCAGCCAAGGGTTGGGGATGAACACTGAAGCTTTCTTT | CASSQGLGMNTEAFF
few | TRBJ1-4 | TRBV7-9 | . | TGTGCCAGCAGCTTAAGTCAAGATAATGAAAAACTGTTTTTT | CASSLSQDNEKLFF
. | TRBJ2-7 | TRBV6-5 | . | TGTGCCAGCAACTCCATTGGACTTTCCTACGAGCAGTACTTC | CASNSIGLSYEQYF
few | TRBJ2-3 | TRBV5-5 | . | TGTGCCAGCAGCCCTGCGGATACGCAGTATTTT | CASSPADTQYF
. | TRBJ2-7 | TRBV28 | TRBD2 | TGTGCCAGCAGTTTAGGTCTAGCGGGGCTCTCCTACGAGCAGTACTTC | CASSLGLAGLSYEQYF
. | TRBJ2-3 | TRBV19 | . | TGTGCCAGTAGTGCGGGCATGGGGCAGTATTTT | CASSAGMGQYF
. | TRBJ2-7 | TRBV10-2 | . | TGCGCCAGCAGCGATAGTCGCGAGCAGTACTTC | CASSDSREQYF
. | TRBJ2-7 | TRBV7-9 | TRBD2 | TGTGCCAGCAGCCCCGCCGCTAGCGGGATAGGTTCCCACGAGCAGTACTTC | CASSPAASGIGSHEQYF
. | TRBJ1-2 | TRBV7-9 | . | TGTGCCAGCAGCTTAGACAGATCCGTGGGTAACTATGGCTACACCTTC | CASSLDRSVGNYGYTF
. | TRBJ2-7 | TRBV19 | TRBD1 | TGTGCCAGTAACCCCGGACAGGGAAATTCCTACGAGCAGTACTTC | CASNPGQGNSYEQYF
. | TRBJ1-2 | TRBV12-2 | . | TGTGCAAGTCGCTTAGCGGGGGAGATCTATGGCTACACCTTC | CASRLAGEIYGYTF
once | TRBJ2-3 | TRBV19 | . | TGTGCCAGTAGTATCTCTGGGGCTTGGATGTATAGCACAGATACGCAGTATTTT | CASSISGAWMYSTDTQYF
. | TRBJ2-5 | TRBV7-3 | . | TGTGCCAGCAGCTTCGGCGGGTTCGAAGAGACCCAGTACTTC | CASSFGGFEETQYF
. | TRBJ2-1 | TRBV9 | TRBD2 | TGTGCCAGCCGGGGACTAGAGGAGGTTGAGCAGTTCTTC | CASRGLEEVEQFF